One and the same sample provided the 21 T cell receptor beta chains below, sequenced in a study of beta chain features in type 1 diabetes. Expressed TCRB transcripts were sequenced because the isolated RNA had all been reverse transcribed beforehand. Clones were read by immunoSEQ multiplex PCR, and TCRdb kept only the in-frame ones, dropping some. This table has fewer than 900,000 clones, 17% appearing once. Sequencing was done on a sample of naive CD4+ T cells from blood. These receptors all stem from a woman aged 18-29 years in good health.

This clone was observed a few times. V gene TRBV11-2 combines with J gene TRBJ2-5; 9 nucleotides agree with TRBD1. Germline CDR1 and CDR2: SGHAT and FQNNGV. Trimming took 3 bases from V and 11 from J; bases not matched to a gene: 7. The CDR3 totals 13 residues. CDR3 sequence (DNA): TGTGCCAGCAGCTTGGGGACAGGGCCATCGCAGTACTTC. Translating gives CASSLGTGPSQYF.

This clone occurred a few times. This chain links TRBV15 with TRBJ2-7, with a weak D call TRBD2 (6 bases). The CDR3 consists of 14 residues. Germline assignment: CDR1 LNHNV and CDR2 YYDKDF (reference sequence). The germline V and J ends were trimmed by 3 bases and 3 bases, with 12 bases remaining between them. CDR3 residues: CATSRDYTNYEQYF. The CDR3 region has the DNA TGTGCCACCAGCAGGGACTATACCAACTACGAGCAGTACTTC. The full variable domain, with the rest looked up from reference TRBV15 and TRBJ2-7, is DAMVIQNPRYQVTQFGKPVTLSCSQTLNHNVMYWYQQKSSQAPKLLFHYYDKDFNNEADTPDNFQSRRPNTSFCFLDIRSPGLGDTAMYLCATSRDYTNYEQYFGPGTRLTVT.

The V call is TRBV18, the J call TRBJ1-2; D possibly corresponds to TRBD1 (5 bases). The CDR3 sequence is 15 residues long. V was clipped by 2 bases and J by 1 base, with 11 bases between them. CDR1 and CDR2 (germline): KGHSH, LQKENI. CDR3: CASSPFDSLNYGYTF. The CDR3 coding sequence is TGTGCCAGCTCACCATTCGACAGCCTTAACTATGGCTACACCTTC.

Of note for this clone: An end of the junction does not agree with germline; a read error may underlie this. The chain uses TRBV7-2 and TRBJ2-2, with D hard to call. Germline V lookup: CDR1 SGHTA, CDR2 FQGNSA. The CDR3 runs 13 residues. CDR3 protein: CASSSRATILPYF. CDR3 bases: TGTGCCAGCAGCAGTAGGGCCACGATACTTCCTTACTTT. Looking up the rest from reference TRBV7-2 and TRBJ2-2 gives the full variable domain: GAGVSQSPSNKVTEKGKDVELRCDPISGHTALYWYRQSLGQGLEFLIYFQGNSAPDKSGLPSDRFSAERTGGSVSTLTIQRTQQEDSAVYLCASSSRATILPYFGEGSRLTVL.

This clone was counted a single time. The chain couples TRBV5-1 to TRBJ2-3; 9 nucleotides match TRBD1. The V and J ends lost 4 bases and 0 bases, in that order; junction bases with no gene match: 24. Germline V gene sequence: CDR1 SGHRS, CDR2 YFSETQ. CDR3 length: 22 residues. The CDR3, as DNA: TGCGCCAGCAGCCATAAGGTCCCGGGACAGGGCACTCATCGGGTCAGCACAGATACGCAGTATTTT. Translated, it gives CASSHKVPGQGTHRVSTDTQYF.

A few counts support this clone. V gene TRBV7-2 combines with J gene TRBJ2-7; TRBD2 matches at 16 bases. The CDR3 length is 18 residues. Germline CDR1 is SGHTA and CDR2 is FQGNSA. The junction had 9 bases not matched to a gene; V was cut back by 3 bases and J by 4 bases. CDR3 nucleotide sequence: TGTGCCAGCAGCTTTTCCTCGGGACTAGCGGGAGGGCCGTACGAGCAGTACTTC. Translated, it gives CASSFSSGLAGGPYEQYF.

The chain links TRBV7-9 to TRBJ2-6; no clear D gene. The CDR3 sequence is 18 residues long. Trimming removed 4 bases from V and 1 base from J, with 17 bases in between. In germline, CDR1 is SEHNR, CDR2 FQNEAQ (reference sequence). The CDR3 is CASSSPRGIGSGANVLTF. The CDR3 DNA sequence: TGTGCCAGCAGCTCTCCCAGAGGTATCGGATCTGGGGCCAACGTCCTGACTTTC.

A few counts support this clone. The chain employs TRBV7-2 and TRBJ2-4, with D unresolved. Trimming cost V 5 bases and J 0 bases, with 20 bases left between them. CDR1 is SGHTA and CDR2 is FQGNSA in the germline V gene. The CDR3 length is 18 residues. The CDR3: CASSPRLSVALAKNIQYF. The CDR3 nucleotides are TGTGCCAGCAGCCCTAGGTTGTCGGTAGCACTAGCCAAAAACATTCAGTACTTC.

This clone was seen a few times. The chain employs TRBV5-1 and TRBJ2-2; D possibly corresponds to TRBD1 (6 bases). The CDR3 runs 15 residues. Germline V gives CDR1 SGHRS, CDR2 YFSETQ. V gave up 5 bases and J gave up 0 bases, with 11 bases separating them. The CDR3 sequence: CASRSGVPNTGELFF. Written as DNA, the CDR3 is TGCGCCAGCAGGTCAGGGGTTCCGAACACCGGGGAGCTGTTTTTT.

This clone appeared a few times. V usage is TRBV28 and J usage is TRBJ2-7, with D tentatively TRBD1 (5 bases). Germline CDR1 MDHEN, CDR2 SYDVKM. The CDR3 sequence is 13 residues long. V was shortened by 6 bases and J by 6 bases, with 15 bases between the two germline ends. CDR3 coding DNA: TGTGCCAGCAGGGGGCTAGAAACAAGCGAGCAGTACTTC. It translates to CASRGLETSEQYF.

The V and J genes are TRBV19 and TRBJ1-5; D remains ambiguous. The CDR3 contains 14 residues. Germline V CDR1 and CDR2: LNHDA, SQIVND (reference sequence). V was trimmed by 3 bases and J by 3 bases, leaving 9 bases between them. The chain's CDR3 is CASSIRLNNQPQHF. CDR3 bases: TGTGCCAGTAGTATCCGACTGAACAATCAGCCCCAGCATTTT.

This clone was seen more than once but under ten times. The J gene is TRBJ2-1, the V gene TRBV7-9; D unclear. The V gene lost 2 bases and the J gene lost 3 bases, with 8 bases spanning the gap. This CDR3 has 14 residues. From germline, CDR1 is SEHNR and CDR2 FQNEAQ (reference sequence). The CDR3, as DNA: TGTGCCAGCAGCTTATCGGGTTTCTACAATGAGCAGTTCTTC. Its translation is CASSLSGFYNEQFF.

There are a few counts of this clone. The chain carries TRBV28 and TRBJ2-1, with 9 bases aligning to TRBD2. This CDR3 region has 18 residues. With 5 bases clipped from V and 5 bases from J, the junction kept 16 bases outside the gene matches. Looked up from germline, CDR1 is MDHEN and CDR2 is SYDVKM. The CDR3 coding sequence is TGTGCCAGCAGTGAGGTAGCGGGAGCCAACCCATATCACAATGAGCAGTTCTTC. Its protein is CASSEVAGANPYHNEQFF.

The chain uses TRBV25-1 and TRBJ2-3; TRBD1 aligns across 8 bases. Germline CDR1 reads MGHDK; CDR2 reads SYGVNS. The CDR3 spans 18 residues. J was trimmed by 5 bases and V by 1 base; bases with no gene match: 14. The CDR3 region has the DNA TGTGCCAGCAGTGAATTTTTGGACGGCCAGGGGGCGCAAGATACGCAGTATTTT. This translates into CASSEFLDGQGAQDTQYF. The variable domain in full, completed from reference TRBV25-1 and TRBJ2-3, reads EADIYQTPRYLVIGTGKKITLECSQTMGHDKMYWYQQDPGMELHLIHYSYGVNSTEKGDLSSESTVSRIRTEHFPLTLESARPSHTSQYLCASSEFLDGQGAQDTQYFGPGTRLTVL.

This clone was counted a few times. The same CDR3 is also encoded by other DNA sequences in this sample. The gene calls are TRBV18 and TRBJ2-7; D is unclear. The CDR3 runs to 13 residues. The V and J ends lost 0 bases and 6 bases respectively, with 9 bases between them. Germline CDR1 is KGHSH and CDR2 is LQKENI. The CDR3 loop is CASSPPGGGEQYF. CDR3 coding DNA: TGTGCCAGCTCACCACCGGGCGGCGGCGAGCAGTACTTC. The entire variable domain, with the rest obtained from reference TRBV18 and TRBJ2-7, is as follows: NAGVMQNPRHLVRRRGQEARLRCSPMKGHSHVYWYRQLPEEGLKFMVYLQKENIIDESGMPKERFSAEFPKEGPSILRIQQVVRGDSAAYFCASSPPGGGEQYFGPGTRLTVT.

The chain combines TRBV29-1 with TRBJ2-5; D perhaps matches TRBD1 (6 bases). V was shortened by 5 bases and J by 0 bases, with 10 bases between the two germline ends. The V gene's germline CDR1 is SQVTM and CDR2 ANQGSEA. The CDR3 is 13 residues long. The CDR3 loop reads CSVSTGYQETQYF. In nucleotides, the CDR3 is TGCAGCGTTTCCACAGGGTACCAAGAGACCCAGTACTTC.

This clone turned up a few times. The chain combines TRBV4-1 with TRBJ1-2; D uncertain. Trimming cost V 1 base and J 2 bases, with 5 bases left between them. The CDR3 loop spans 13 amino acids. CDR1 and CDR2 from the germline V gene are MGHRA and YSYEKL. The CDR3 spells CASSQGYNYGYTF. CDR3 nucleotides: TGCGCCAGCAGCCAAGGTTACAACTATGGCTACACCTTC.

About this clone itself: The same CDR3 arises from other DNA sequences in this sample as well. The chain combines TRBV6-5 with TRBJ2-1; 8 bases are shared with TRBD1. CDR1 and CDR2 from the germline V gene are MNHEY and SVGAGI. V gave up 0 bases and J gave up 6 bases; unmatched junction bases: 4. The CDR3 is made up of 15 amino acids. The CDR3 sequence: CASSYSGTGSNEQFF. The CDR3 nucleotides read TGTGCCAGCAGTTACTCCGGGACAGGATCCAATGAGCAGTTCTTC.

The chain has TRBV19 and TRBJ2-1; D gene uncertain. V was shortened by 0 bases and J by 6 bases, with 9 bases between the two germline ends. The CDR3 loop spans 14 amino acids. Germline V gene sequence: CDR1 LNHDA, CDR2 SQIVND (reference sequence). This CDR3 is CASSIESRFNEQFF. CDR3 bases: TGTGCCAGTAGTATAGAGAGCAGGTTCAATGAGCAGTTCTTC.

The chain carries TRBV7-9 and TRBJ2-7, with D possibly being TRBD1 or TRBD2 (5 bases each). The CDR3 spans 13 residues. V lost 5 bases and J 3 bases, leaving 11 bases between the germline ends. Germline V gene lookup returns CDR1 SEHNR and CDR2 FQNEAQ (reference sequence). This chain's CDR3 is CASSREGLYEQYF. The DNA for the CDR3 is TGTGCCAGCAGCCGTGAGGGGCTCTACGAGCAGTACTTC.

In its sample, this clone was seen a few times. The V and J genes are TRBV5-4 and TRBJ2-1, with 11 bases matching TRBD2. The CDR3 consists of 15 residues. V lost 2 bases and J lost 6; bases outside the gene matches: 4. In germline, CDR1 is SGHNT, CDR2 YYREEE (reference sequence). This CDR3 reads CASSLATSGTNEQFF. The CDR3 bases are TGTGCCAGCAGCTTAGCGACTAGCGGGACCAATGAGCAGTTCTTC. Filled out from reference TRBV5-4 and TRBJ2-1, the complete variable domain reads ETGVTQSPTHLIKTRGQQVTLRCSSQSGHNTVSWYQQALGQGPQFIFQYYREEENGRGNFPPRFSGLQFPNYSSELNVNALELDDSALYLCASSLATSGTNEQFFGPGTRLTVL.